This TCR beta chain was captured in a study of PD-L1 blockade in urothelial cancer. Study-level background: Patients went on atezolizumab in about 2014, receiving 1,200 mg intravenously every 3 weeks. Analyzed time points were 3 weeks (second dose) and 6 weeks after therapy began. T cells were recovered from blood samples at a median of approximately 150,000.

The data were produced by immunoSEQ multiplex PCR, yet TCRdb's version contains in-frame clones alone and is incomplete. In the table there are fewer than 95,000 clones, 84% of which are singletons. Stated time point: pretreatment peripheral blood. This CDR3 is 13 amino acids long. V dropped 6 bases and J dropped 2; count of bases not matched to a gene: 3. The V gene's germline CDR1 is SQVTM and CDR2 ANQGSEA. V usage is TRBV29-1 and J usage is TRBJ2-1, with TRBD1 matching over 8 bases. The material sequenced was PBMCs, taken around atezolizumab (anti-PD-L1) treatment. The sequence came from a man aged 60-69 years with urothelial cancer. The CDR3 here is CSVTTGAYNEQFF. The CDR3 coding sequence is TGCAGCGTCACGACAGGGGCCTACAATGAGCAGTTCTTC.